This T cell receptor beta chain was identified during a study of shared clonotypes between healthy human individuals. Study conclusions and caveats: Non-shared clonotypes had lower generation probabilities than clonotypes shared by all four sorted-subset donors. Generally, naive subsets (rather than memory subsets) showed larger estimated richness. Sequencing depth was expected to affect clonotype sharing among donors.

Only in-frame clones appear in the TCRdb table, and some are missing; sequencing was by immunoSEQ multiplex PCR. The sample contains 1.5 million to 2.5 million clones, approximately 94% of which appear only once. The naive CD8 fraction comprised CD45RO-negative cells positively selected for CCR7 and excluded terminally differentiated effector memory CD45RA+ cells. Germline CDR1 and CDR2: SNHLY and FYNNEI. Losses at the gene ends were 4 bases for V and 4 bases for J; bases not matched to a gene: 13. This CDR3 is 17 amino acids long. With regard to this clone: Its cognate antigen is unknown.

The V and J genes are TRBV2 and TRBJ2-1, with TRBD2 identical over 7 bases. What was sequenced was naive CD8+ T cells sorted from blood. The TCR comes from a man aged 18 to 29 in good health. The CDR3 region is CASSGPGWRESYNEQFF. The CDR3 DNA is TGTGCCAGCAGTGGCCCTGGGTGGCGGGAGTCATACAATGAGCAGTTCTTC.